This entry lists 13 T cell receptor beta chains sequenced from one sample in a study of immune characterization of retroperitoneal liposarcoma (dated by TCRdb to the late 2010s). The library relied on PCR. For sequencing, a NextSeq 500 was employed. The public reads were run again by TCRdb, first through fastp at Q25 and then through MiXCR, and only productive beta chains were kept. Rows are unified per CDR3 protein, each entry keeping the most common DNA and genes. This sample lists roughly 4,000 distinct CDR3 sequences; 25% to 35% were detected once. Clones ranked in the top ten supply roughly 10% of the sample. The sample consisted of blood. The receptors stem from a female donor with retroperitoneal liposarcoma.

The chain is built from TRBV27 and TRBJ1-1; D not certain. Germline values: CDR1 MNHEY, CDR2 SMNVEV (reference sequence). There are 13 residues in the CDR3. Trimming removed 2 bases at V and 1 base at J, with 5 bases between. CDR3 residues: CASSLIENTEAFF. DNA of the CDR3: TGTGCCAGCAGTTTAATCGAGAACACTGAAGCTTTCTTT.

This clonotype is classed as medium-sized. This chain joins TRBV10-3 and TRBJ2-1, with 10 positions matching TRBD2. After removal of 10 bases from V and 4 bases from J, the junction contained 4 bases not matched to a gene. The germline V gene encodes CDR1 ENHRY and CDR2 SYGVKD. The CDR3 loop spans 13 amino acids. The CDR3 bases are TGTGCCACCGGACTAGCGGAGTACAATGAGCAGTTCTTC. This codes for CATGLAEYNEQFF.

V usage is TRBV6-8 and J usage is TRBJ2-2; 10 nucleotides align to TRBD2. The CDR3 is 15 residues long. The junction had 2 bases not matched to a gene; V was cut back by 6 bases and J by 1 base. Germline-derived CDR1 and CDR2 are MNHGY and SAAAGT. The CDR3 bases are TGTGCCAGCAGGAGACTAGCGGGGAACACCGGGGAGCTGTTTTTT. Amino acid sequence: CASRRLAGNTGELFF.

The chain links TRBV7-3 to TRBJ2-3; D not certain. This CDR3 contains 12 residues. The germline gives CDR1 SGHTA, CDR2 FQGTGA. V was pared by 4 bases and J by 2 bases, with 4 bases between. The CDR3: CASSSTTDTQYF. The DNA for the CDR3 is TGTGCCAGCAGCTCCACCACAGATACGCAGTATTTT.

This clonotype was seen only a few times. The chain recombines TRBV27 with TRBJ2-6; D possibly corresponds to TRBD1 (6 bases). Trimming removed 2 bases at V and 0 bases at J, with 17 bases between. Looked up from germline, CDR1 is MNHEY and CDR2 is SMNVEV (reference sequence). The length of the CDR3 is 19 residues. The CDR3 DNA is TGTGCCAGCAGTTTAATTGGGCTGGGACAAATCTCTGGGGCCAACGTCCTGACTTTC. This sequence encodes CASSLIGLGQISGANVLTF. Combining the CDR3 with reference TRBV27 and TRBJ2-6 gives the whole variable domain EAQVTQNPRYLITVTGKKLTVTCSQNMNHEYMSWYRQDPGLGLRQIYYSMNVEVTDKGDVPEGYKVSRKEKRNFPLILESPSPNQTSLYFCASSLIGLGQISGANVLTFGAGSRLTVL.

This clonotype is medium-sized (0.01 to 0.1%) in the sample. J is TRBJ2-1 and V is TRBV10-1; D possibly matches TRBD1 or TRBD2 (6 bases each). The V and J ends lost 3 bases and 2 bases respectively, with 14 bases between them. CDR1 and CDR2 from the germline V gene are WNHNN and SYGVQD (reference sequence). The length of the CDR3 is 16 residues. This CDR3 reads CASSDGGGPTYNEQFF. In DNA form, the CDR3 reads TGCGCCAGCAGTGACGGAGGGGGTCCAACCTACAATGAGCAGTTCTTC.

The chain couples TRBV18 to TRBJ2-3, with a tentative D call TRBD2 (6 bases). The germline V gene encodes CDR1 KGHSH and CDR2 LQKENI. Trimming cost V 6 bases and J 3 bases, with 13 bases left between them. CDR3 length equals 14 residues. The CDR3 sequence is CASSPTSLTDTQYF. The DNA of the CDR3 is TGTGCCAGCTCGCCGACTAGTCTGACAGATACGCAGTATTTT. Supplemented by reference TRBV18 and TRBJ2-3, the full variable domain reads NAGVMQNPRHLVRRRGQEARLRCSPMKGHSHVYWYRQLPEEGLKFMVYLQKENIIDESGMPKERFSAEFPKEGPSILRIQQVVRGDSAAYFCASSPTSLTDTQYFGPGTRLTVL.

This clonotype occurred a few times. The chain links TRBV6-7 to TRBJ2-1; TRBD1 agrees at 8 bases. TRBV6-7 qualifies as an ORF whose function is uncertain. The CDR3 covers 16 residues. V gave up 2 bases and J gave up 3 bases; unmatched junction bases: 6. Written as DNA, the CDR3 is TGTGCCAGCAGTTACAATCAGGGGGCTGGCTACAATGAGCAGTTCTTC. It codes for CASSYNQGAGYNEQFF.

A few counts support this clonotype. The J gene is TRBJ2-5, the V gene TRBV6-5; 11 positions agree with TRBD2. The V gene end was trimmed by 0 bases and the J gene end by 5 bases; junction bases not matched to a gene: 8. The CDR3 contains 17 residues. Germline CDR1 reads MNHEY; CDR2 reads SVGAGI. The CDR3 is CASSYSVSGRAFETQYF. The CDR3 bases are TGTGCCAGCAGTTACTCGGTTAGCGGGAGGGCCTTTGAGACCCAGTACTTC.

The chain uses TRBV12-3 or TRBV12-4 and TRBJ1-2; tentatively, D is TRBD1 (5 bases). The CDR3 runs 14 residues. Trimming removed 6 bases from V and 1 base from J, with 12 bases in between. The DNA for the CDR3 is TGTGCCAGCAGCGGGGGGGGTATTAACTATGGCTACACCTTC. Amino acid sequence: CASSGGGINYGYTF.

This clonotype is medium-sized in the sample. This chain connects TRBV11-3 to TRBJ2-5, with a weak D call TRBD1 (6 bases). Germline V gives CDR1 SGHNT, CDR2 YENEEA. The CDR3 sequence is 11 residues long. This CDR3 reads CGGQTQETQYF. The CDR3 bases are TGTGGAGGACAGACCCAAGAGACCCAGTACTTC.

J is TRBJ1-2 and V is TRBV25-1; the D is unclear. Germline V gene lookup returns CDR1 MGHDK and CDR2 SYGVNS. This CDR3 region has 15 residues. V lost 3 bases and J lost 7, with 18 bases in between. The CDR3 region is CASSDSTKSPRGYTF. The CDR3 DNA follows: TGTGCCAGCAGTGACTCAACCAAGTCACCCCGTGGCTACACCTTC.

This clonotype is labeled as medium-sized (0.01 to 0.1%). The V and J genes are TRBV27 and TRBJ2-6, with 7 bases aligning to TRBD1. CDR3 length: 20 amino acids. Per the germline V gene, CDR1 is MNHEY and CDR2 is SMNVEV (reference sequence). V trimming: 2 bases; J trimming: 1 base; junction bases outside the gene matches: 14. CDR3 loop: CASSLNPPPWTGSGANVLTF. Here the CDR3 DNA reads TGTGCCAGCAGTTTAAACCCCCCCCCCTGGACAGGTTCTGGGGCCAACGTCCTGACTTTC.